Included here is one T cell receptor (beta chain) sequence, with context. Antigen specificity is unknown. Specified treatment: approximately 18 received Ad26.COV2.S at low or high dose, single or two shots; five or six received placebo; per-sample allocation not given. Each sample was drawn 63 days after the first injection (of vaccine or placebo). This vaccine is an Ad26 vector that expresses the Wuhan-strain SARS-CoV-2 spike. Clones were read by immunoSEQ multiplex PCR, and TCRdb kept only the in-frame ones, dropping some. Among over 400,000 clones listed, 85% to 90% were seen once. CDR3 length equals 13 residues. V dropped 6 bases and J dropped 5 bases, with 11 bases sitting between them. The germline CDR1 and CDR2 sequences are LNHDA and SQIVND (reference sequence). These data come from a study of Ad26.COV2.S vaccination and SARS-CoV-2 variants. Study as a whole: The donor belonged to the COV1001 Ad26.COV2.S trial arm. General observations from the study: It was found that vaccine and placebo recipients had similar non-spike TCR breadth. Vaccine recipients posted higher spike-specific TCR breadth than their placebo counterparts.

This clonotype was obtained from a person aged 18-60 years who received the Ad26.COV2.S COVID-19 vaccine or a placebo. Specimen: peripheral blood, collected in a trial of Ad26.COV2.S vaccine versus placebo. The chain has TRBV19 and TRBJ1-5, with no clear D. The CDR3 here is CASSGLRDQPQHF. The CDR3 nucleotides read TGTGCCAGTAGCGGACTCCGCGATCAGCCCCAGCATTTT.